Below are 26 T cell receptor beta chains sequenced from a single sample in a study of siplizumab effects on memory and regulatory T cells. Sequencing used immunoSEQ multiplex PCR; TCRdb keeps in-frame clones, though not all of them. The sample contains 100,000 or so clones, 94% of which appear only once. Sample: Tregs sorted from blood. These TCRs come from a human donor in good health.

This chain joins TRBV4-1 and TRBJ2-2; D assignment may be TRBD1 or TRBD2 (6 bases each). Germline loops: CDR1 MGHRA, CDR2 YSYEKL. V shed 7 bases and J shed 5 bases, with 29 bases lying between them. The CDR3 has 19 residues. In DNA, the CDR3 is TGCGCCAGCACAACCTTGAGGGGGGCAGTAACTCGGGATACCGGGGAGCTGTTTTTT. Translation gives CASTTLRGAVTRDTGELFF.

The chain links TRBV30 to TRBJ2-7; 9 bases agree with TRBD2. The CDR3 runs to 15 residues. CDR1 and CDR2 (germline): GTSNPN, SVGIG (reference sequence). Trimming removed 3 bases from V and 4 bases from J; junction bases left unmatched: 10. CDR3 nucleotides: TGTGCCTGGAGCACCATAGCGGGAGTTGGGTACGAGCAGTACTTC. Translation gives CAWSTIAGVGYEQYF.

The chain combines TRBV14 with TRBJ1-6, with D possibly TRBD1 on 5 matching bases. The CDR3 covers 13 residues. Trimming stripped 8 bases from V and 6 bases from J, with 11 bases between. Germline-derived CDR1 and CDR2 are SGHDN and FVKESK. The chain's CDR3 is CASGGQPNSPLHF. The CDR3, as DNA: TGTGCCAGCGGCGGACAACCTAATTCACCCCTCCACTTT.

Concerning this clone itself: One junction end does not reproduce the germline sequence, and a read error may be involved. V is TRBV5-1 and J is TRBJ1-2; D is perhaps TRBD1 (5 bases). The CDR3 runs to 13 residues. Per germline, CDR1 SGHRS and CDR2 YFSETQ. DNA of the CDR3: TGCGCCAGCAGCTTCGACAGCAGCTATGACTACACCTTC. It translates to CASSFDSSYDYTF. The full variable domain, with the rest looked up from reference TRBV5-1 and TRBJ1-2, is KAGVTQTPRYLIKTRGQQVTLSCSPISGHRSVSWYQQTPGQGLQFLFEYFSETQRNKGNFPGRFSGRQFSNSRSEMNVSTLELGDSALYLCASSFDSSYDYTFGSGTRLTVV.

V is TRBV29-1 and J is TRBJ2-7, with D perhaps TRBD2 (7 bases). The CDR3 spans 15 residues. Germline V CDR1 and CDR2: SQVTM, ANQGSEA. Trimming removed 4 bases from V and 5 bases from J, with 21 bases in between. For the CDR3, the DNA is TGCAGCGTTGCCCCGTTGGCAGGGGACTACGACGAGCAGTACTTC. Its translation: CSVAPLAGDYDEQYF.

The chain combines TRBV7-6 with TRBJ2-7; D may be TRBD1 (6 bases). The V end was cut by 4 bases, the J end by 3 bases, with 13 bases between. CDR3 length equals 14 residues. Germline CDR1 and CDR2: SGHVS and FNYEAQ. Here the CDR3 reads CASSWTESSYEQYF. The CDR3 nucleotides are TGTGCCAGCAGCTGGACAGAATCTAGCTACGAGCAGTACTTC. Supplemented by reference TRBV7-6 and TRBJ2-7, the full variable domain reads GAGVSQSPRYKVTKRGQDVALRCDPISGHVSLYWYRQALGQGPEFLTYFNYEAQQDKSGLPNDRFSAERPEGSISTLTIQRTEQRDSAMYRCASSWTESSYEQYFGPGTRLTVT.

This chain connects TRBV10-3 to TRBJ1-1; D unclear. V was cut by 5 bases and J by 5 bases, with 9 bases left in between. Germline lookup yields CDR1 ENHRY and CDR2 SYGVKD. This CDR3 comprises 12 residues. This CDR3 is CAISRLGTEAFF. CDR3 in DNA: TGTGCCATCAGTCGATTGGGTACTGAAGCTTTCTTT.

This chain links TRBV5-6 with TRBJ2-7; tentatively, D is TRBD1 (6 bases). From germline, CDR1 is SGHDT and CDR2 YYEEEE. Trimming pared 6 bases from V and 3 bases from J, leaving 16 bases between. The length of the CDR3 is 14 residues. The CDR3 DNA is TGTGCCAGCACCCGACAGGTCGGTATCTACGAGCAGTACTTC. This codes for CASTRQVGIYEQYF.

V is TRBV28 and J is TRBJ2-7; D not resolved. The CDR3 covers 10 residues. Looked up from germline, CDR1 is MDHEN and CDR2 is SYDVKM. V gave up 8 bases and J gave up 2 bases, with 4 bases separating them. CDR3 protein: CASGTYEQYF. For the CDR3, the DNA is TGTGCCAGCGGGACCTACGAGCAGTACTTC.

The rearrangement joins TRBV29-1 to TRBJ1-1, with 7 bases aligning to TRBD1. Germline loops: CDR1 SQVTM, CDR2 ANQGSEA. The CDR3 length is 13 residues. V trimming: 6 bases; J trimming: 2 bases; junction bases outside the gene matches: 6. The CDR3 loop is CSVRQGGNTEAFF. For the CDR3, the DNA is TGCAGCGTCAGACAGGGCGGAAACACTGAAGCTTTCTTT. The variable domain in full, with the rest retrieved from reference TRBV29-1 and TRBJ1-1, is SAVISQKPSRDICQRGTSLTIQCQVDSQVTMMFWYRQQPGQSLTLIATANQGSEATYESGFVIDKFPISRPNLTFSTLTVSNMSPEDSSIYLCSVRQGGNTEAFFGQGTRLTVV.

The CDR3: CASSARGQGAFEQFF. The CDR3 DNA follows: TGTGCCAGTAGTGCTAGGGGACAGGGGGCCTTCGAGCAGTTCTTC. This chain connects TRBV19 to TRBJ2-1, with TRBD1 matching over 12 bases. Germline lookup yields CDR1 LNHDA and CDR2 SQIVND (reference sequence). The CDR3 has 15 residues. Unmatched junction bases numbered 9, after V lost 5 bases and J lost 10 bases.

This sequence joins TRBV11-2 and TRBJ1-5, with a possible D match to TRBD1 (5 bases). V was shortened by 1 base and J by 6 bases, with 16 bases between the two germline ends. This CDR3 spans 16 amino acids. Germline V gives CDR1 SGHAT, CDR2 FQNNGV. The CDR3 sequence: CASSLAKGQWPQPQHF. In DNA form, the CDR3 reads TGTGCCAGCAGCTTAGCTAAGGGGCAATGGCCTCAGCCCCAGCATTTT.

The chain has TRBV6-5 and TRBJ2-7; D possibly matches TRBD1 or TRBD2 (5 bases each). Germline lookup yields CDR1 MNHEY and CDR2 SVGAGI. V dropped 4 bases and J dropped 6 bases, with 19 bases sitting between them. This CDR3 has 15 residues. In nucleotides, the CDR3 is TGTGCCAGCAGTTTTTGGCAGGGACGACGGGCCGAGCAGTACTTC. Translating it yields CASSFWQGRRAEQYF.

The chain joins TRBV10-1 to TRBJ1-2; D is unresolved. The CDR3 consists of 16 residues. With 0 bases removed from V and 8 bases from J, the gap between germline ends came to 19 bases. CDR1 is WNHNN and CDR2 is SYGVQD in the germline V gene (reference sequence). The CDR3 sequence is CASSESVGKEREGYTF. The CDR3 nucleotides read TGCGCCAGCAGTGAGTCGGTAGGTAAAGAGCGGGAAGGCTACACCTTC.

The rearrangement links TRBV7-3 to TRBJ2-3; D unclear. CDR1 is SGHTA and CDR2 is FQGTGA in the germline V gene. This CDR3 comprises 12 residues. V was clipped by 2 bases and J by 6 bases, with 6 bases between them. In nucleotides, the CDR3 is TGTGCCAGCAGCTTAGGCAGGGATACGCAGTATTTT. Amino acids: CASSLGRDTQYF.

The chain couples TRBV6-1 to TRBJ1-6; no definite D call. Trimming cost V 4 bases and J 5 bases, with 9 bases left between them. CDR3 length equals 14 residues. In germline, CDR1 is MNHNS, CDR2 SASEGT. This CDR3 reads CASSGAVNNSPLHF. The CDR3 nucleotides are TGTGCCAGCAGTGGGGCAGTAAATAATTCACCCCTCCACTTT.

The chain is built from TRBV7-2 and TRBJ1-5; weak D call: TRBD1 (5 bases). Germline V CDR1 and CDR2: SGHTA, FQGNSA. The CDR3 has 15 residues. Trimming shortened V by 1 base and J by 7 bases, and 14 bases separated the two germline ends. The DNA of the CDR3 is TGTGCCAGCAGCTTAGTTGTGCAGGGCCAGCAGCCCCAGCATTTT. It encodes CASSLVVQGQQPQHF.

This rearrangement joins TRBV27 to TRBJ1-4; TRBD1 matches 7 bases. Per the germline V gene, CDR1 is MNHEY and CDR2 is SMNVEV (reference sequence). The CDR3 covers 16 residues. V gave up 1 base and J gave up 7 bases; unmatched junction bases: 9. CDR3 nucleotides: TGTGCCAGCAGTTTATGGGCAGGGGGGCGAGGTGAAAAACTGTTTTTT. It is translated as CASSLWAGGRGEKLFF.

The chain has TRBV6-6 and TRBJ1-3; possibly TRBD1 for D (5 bases). This CDR3 has 15 amino acids. Germline-derived CDR1 and CDR2 are MNHNY and SVGAGI (reference sequence). Trimming left V 6 bases short and J 1 base short, with 13 bases between. CDR3 in amino acids: CASSRDGGSGNTIYF. The CDR3 DNA reads as TGTGCCAGCAGCCGGGACGGAGGTTCTGGAAACACCATATATTTT.

The J gene is TRBJ1-1, the V gene TRBV7-9; D is uncertain. Germline V lookup: CDR1 SEHNR, CDR2 FQNEAQ (reference sequence). This CDR3 comprises 15 residues. V was shortened by 2 bases and J by 1 base, with 11 bases between the two germline ends. The CDR3 bases are TGTGCCAGCAGCTTAAGGGTCGGGAGGAACACTGAAGCTTTCTTT. Protein: CASSLRVGRNTEAFF.

This clone was seen more than once but under ten times. V usage is TRBV10-3 and J usage is TRBJ1-6, with 7 bases that match TRBD1. This CDR3 region has 16 residues. Germline CDR1 and CDR2: ENHRY and SYGVKD. J gave up 7 bases and V 6 bases, and 12 bases lay outside the gene matches. The CDR3 region has the DNA TGTGCCATCAGAGCAAAAGGGACAGATGAAAATTCACCCCTCCACTTT. Translating it yields CAIRAKGTDENSPLHF.

The chain combines TRBV5-1 with TRBJ1-4, with 11 positions matching TRBD1. The junction had 8 bases not matched to a gene; V was cut back by 4 bases and J by 3 bases. The CDR3 is made up of 17 amino acids. The germline CDR1 and CDR2 sequences are SGHRS and YFSETQ. The CDR3 DNA sequence: TGCGCCAGCAGCCTCGGACAGGGGGCAAAGGCTAATGAAAAACTGTTTTTT. As protein: CASSLGQGAKANEKLFF. Full variable domain (remainder filled in from reference TRBV5-1 and TRBJ1-4): KAGVTQTPRYLIKTRGQQVTLSCSPISGHRSVSWYQQTPGQGLQFLFEYFSETQRNKGNFPGRFSGRQFSNSRSEMNVSTLELGDSALYLCASSLGQGAKANEKLFFGSGTQLSVL.

The CDR3 DNA reads as TGTGCCAGCAGTCCCGGGGGACTAGCGGGCCAGTACAATGAGCAGTTCTTC. It encodes CASSPGGLAGQYNEQFF. The chain employs TRBV27 and TRBJ2-1; 12 positions agree with TRBD2. V dropped 5 bases and J dropped 4; count of bases not matched to a gene: 9. CDR3 length: 17 amino acids. The germline gives CDR1 MNHEY, CDR2 SMNVEV (reference sequence).

The V and J genes are TRBV6-5 and TRBJ2-7; no definite D call. This CDR3 spans 14 amino acids. In germline, CDR1 is MNHEY, CDR2 SVGAGI. Trimming cost V 2 bases and J 4 bases, with 12 bases left between them. CDR3 DNA sequence: TGTGCCAGCAGTTACGGTCCCGTTTATTACGAGCAGTACTTC. Translating it yields CASSYGPVYYEQYF.

The gene calls are TRBV9 and TRBJ1-4; D not certain. Germline CDR1 is SGDLS and CDR2 is YYNGEE. The CDR3 totals 16 residues. The germline V and J ends were trimmed by 4 bases and 7 bases, with 20 bases remaining between them. The CDR3 spells CASSSEPLRWSEKLFF. CDR3 bases: TGTGCCAGCAGCTCCGAACCTCTGAGGTGGAGTGAAAAACTGTTTTTT.

V and J are TRBV5-6 and TRBJ2-7; D call uncertain. Germline V lookup: CDR1 SGHDT, CDR2 YYEEEE. CDR3 length: 12 amino acids. V dropped 3 bases and J dropped 5 bases, with 9 bases sitting between them. CDR3 nucleotide sequence: TGTGCCAGCAGCTATCAGTTCCACGAGCAGTACTTC. It codes for CASSYQFHEQYF. Full variable domain (missing parts from reference TRBV5-6 and TRBJ2-7): DAGVTQSPTHLIKTRGQQVTLRCSPKSGHDTVSWYQQALGQGPQFIFQYYEEEERQRGNFPDRFSGHQFPNYSSELNVNALLLGDSALYLCASSYQFHEQYFGPGTRLTVT.